This TCR beta chain was observed in a study of blood T cell repertoires in COVID-19. Study-level information: COVID-19 samples collected from the United States, Italy and Spain covered acute and convalescent phases.

V shed 1 base, J shed 0 bases, and the junction held 7 bases outside the gene matches. Germline CDR1 SGHVS, CDR2 FNYEAQ. The CDR3 consists of 18 residues. Only one count was recorded for this clone. The protocol was immunoSEQ multiplex PCR, while the TCRdb copy is restricted to in-frame clones and leaves out a portion. Found here are nearly 200,000 clones, roughly 80% of them singletons; the top ten hold around 21%. The chain recombines TRBV7-6 with TRBJ2-1; 9 bases align to TRBD2. The sequencing sample was made of peripheral blood. The source is a human donor in a cohort sampled during active COVID-19. Here the CDR3 DNA reads TGTGCCAGCAGCTTAGTTGCGGGAGGGCCGGGCTCCTACAATGAGCAGTTCTTC. Amino acids: CASSLVAGGPGSYNEQFF.